These 18 T cell receptor beta chains came from one sample sequenced in a study of shared clonotypes between healthy human individuals. The method was immunoSEQ multiplex PCR; TCRdb's version includes in-frame clones alone and lacks a portion of them. Among around 180,000 clones, just under 95% were seen once, and the ten largest hold 0.067%. The sequencing input was naive CD4+ T cells sorted from blood. Subset described: CD45RA+ positively selected. These receptors all come from a woman in her 30s in good health.

The rearrangement joins TRBV18 to TRBJ2-7; the D gene is possibly TRBD2 (5 bases). Trimming pared 2 bases from V and 3 bases from J, leaving 14 bases between. The CDR3 loop spans 15 amino acids. Germline CDR1 is KGHSH and CDR2 is LQKENI. This CDR3 reads CASSPTAVAIYEQYF. DNA for the CDR3: TGTGCCAGCTCACCAACGGCCGTAGCGATCTACGAGCAGTACTTC.

The J gene is TRBJ1-2, the V gene TRBV5-1; 7 bases are a match to TRBD1. Germline values: CDR1 SGHRS, CDR2 YFSETQ. There are 15 residues in the CDR3. With 4 bases clipped from V and 7 bases from J, the junction kept 13 bases outside the gene matches. For the CDR3, the DNA is TGCGCCAGCAGCCCCGCGGGTTACAGGGGTTTTGGCTACACCTTC. The encoded protein is CASSPAGYRGFGYTF.

This rearrangement joins TRBV25-1 to TRBJ1-3; 11 nucleotides line up with TRBD1. In germline, CDR1 is MGHDK, CDR2 SYGVNS. Trimming took 3 bases from V and 2 from J; bases not matched to a gene: 0. The CDR3 has 15 amino acids. CDR3 nucleotide sequence: TGTGCCAGCAGTGAGGGACAGGGGGCTGGAAACACCATATATTTT. Its translation: CASSEGQGAGNTIYF.

V usage is TRBV7-9 and J usage is TRBJ2-5, with a possible D match to TRBD2 (6 bases). The DNA end is a closer match to TRBJ2-7, so the J assignment may be wrong. The CDR3 covers 13 residues. In germline, CDR1 is SEHNR, CDR2 FQNEAQ (reference sequence). Here the CDR3 reads CASSGSGRYEQYF. CDR3 nucleotides: TGTGCCAGCAGCGGTAGCGGACGCTACGAGCAGTACTTC.

The chain couples TRBV11-3 to TRBJ2-7; the match to TRBD1 covers 12 bases. Trimming took 5 bases from V and 5 from J; bases not matched to a gene: 4. Germline V gives CDR1 SGHNT, CDR2 YENEEA. CDR3 length equals 14 residues. Written as DNA, the CDR3 is TGTGCCAGCAGCCTGGGACAGGGGGCGGACGAGCAGTACTTC. Protein product: CASSLGQGADEQYF.

The V call is TRBV19, the J call TRBJ2-5, with D possibly being TRBD2 (5 bases). The CDR3 extends over 13 amino acids. Trimming shortened V by 2 bases and J by 5 bases, and 9 bases separated the two germline ends. From germline, CDR1 is LNHDA and CDR2 SQIVND (reference sequence). The chain's CDR3 is CASSIMERETQYF. The CDR3 DNA sequence: TGTGCCAGTAGTATAATGGAGCGGGAGACCCAGTACTTC.

This chain connects TRBV27 to TRBJ2-3; the D is unclear. The CDR3 contains 13 residues. CDR1 is MNHEY and CDR2 is SMNVEV in the germline V gene (reference sequence). The V end lost 2 bases, the J end lost 0 bases, and 3 bases lay between the germline ends. CDR3 sequence reads: CASSLTSTDTQYF. CDR3 DNA sequence: TGTGCCAGCAGTTTAACGAGCACAGATACGCAGTATTTT.

The chain is built from TRBV7-9 and TRBJ1-1; 9 nucleotides align to TRBD1. V gave up 1 base and J gave up 1 base; unmatched junction bases: 13. The CDR3 contains 19 residues. From germline, CDR1 is SEHNR and CDR2 FQNEAQ (reference sequence). The CDR3 is CASSLVKRTGVGRNTEAFF. The CDR3 DNA sequence: TGTGCCAGCAGCTTAGTAAAAAGGACAGGGGTCGGTAGGAACACTGAAGCTTTCTTT.

The V call is TRBV27, the J call TRBJ2-2; weak D call: TRBD2 (6 bases). The V and J ends lost 6 bases and 8 bases respectively, with 13 bases between them. CDR1 and CDR2 from the germline V gene are MNHEY and SMNVEV (reference sequence). CDR3 length: 13 residues. CDR3 coding DNA: TGTGCCAGCAGACATAGCGGACGGGGGGAGCTGTTTTTT. Amino acid sequence: CASRHSGRGELFF.

The rearrangement links TRBV18 to TRBJ1-1; D ambiguous. The germline V and J ends were trimmed by 4 bases and 7 bases, with 16 bases remaining between them. From germline, CDR1 is KGHSH and CDR2 LQKENI. CDR3 length: 14 amino acids. The chain's CDR3 is CASSLSYLYGEAFF. The CDR3 DNA sequence: TGTGCCAGCTCACTCTCCTATCTCTATGGTGAAGCTTTCTTT.

The V gene is TRBV4-2, the J gene TRBJ2-1, with TRBD1 as a possible D gene (8 bases). The CDR3 has 17 amino acids. CDR1 and CDR2 from the germline V gene are LGHNA and YNFKEQ. V lost 0 bases and J lost 14, with 26 bases in between. The CDR3 DNA reads as TGTGCCAGCAGCCAAGATAGGCAGGGGGCACTAGCGACCCGGGAGTTCTTC. It yields the protein CASSQDRQGALATREFF.

This sequence joins TRBV9 and TRBJ1-2; possibly TRBD1 for D (6 bases). The CDR3 has 15 amino acids. Germline values: CDR1 SGDLS, CDR2 YYNGEE. V gave up 0 bases and J gave up 4 bases, with 13 bases separating them. DNA of the CDR3: TGTGCCAGCAGCGTAGGGGGGGCAGGTTTCTATGGCTACACCTTC. This encodes CASSVGGAGFYGYTF.

The rearrangement uses TRBV10-2 and TRBJ1-5; TRBD1 agrees at 7 bases. Germline V lookup: CDR1 WSHSY, CDR2 SAAADI. With 0 bases clipped from V and 6 bases from J, the junction kept 5 bases outside the gene matches. This CDR3 is built from 15 residues. CDR3 sequence reads: CASSESTRQGQPQHF. The CDR3 nucleotides are TGCGCCAGCAGTGAGTCGACGAGACAGGGTCAGCCCCAGCATTTT.

The chain employs TRBV28 and TRBJ2-5; 11 nucleotides line up with TRBD2. The V gene end was trimmed by 3 bases and the J gene end by 3 bases; junction bases not matched to a gene: 3. Germline V gene sequence: CDR1 MDHEN, CDR2 SYDVKM. The CDR3 is 15 amino acids. The CDR3 loop reads CASSFQGLAEETQYF. The CDR3 DNA reads TGTGCCAGCAGTTTCCAGGGACTAGCGGAAGAGACCCAGTACTTC.

The chain joins TRBV7-9 to TRBJ2-5; no firm D call. This CDR3 has 13 residues. V lost 3 bases and J 13 bases, leaving 18 bases between the germline ends. CDR1 SEHNR and CDR2 FQNEAQ come from the germline V gene (reference sequence). The CDR3 DNA follows: TGTGCCAGCAGCTTTGGCCCGGCGATGGAGCTGTACTTC. Translating it yields CASSFGPAMELYF.

The chain recombines TRBV19 with TRBJ2-7; no definite D call. The germline V and J ends were trimmed by 4 bases and 2 bases, with 12 bases remaining between them. This CDR3 has 14 residues. Germline assignment: CDR1 LNHDA and CDR2 SQIVND (reference sequence). The DNA of the CDR3 is TGTGCCAGTAGTAGACGTGGTGAGGCCTACGAGCAGTACTTC. Protein sequence: CASSRRGEAYEQYF.

The chain couples TRBV5-1 to TRBJ2-2; 8 bases fit TRBD2. The CDR3 runs to 14 residues. Germline CDR1 SGHRS, CDR2 YFSETQ. The J segment lost 7 bases and the V segment lost 0 bases, leaving 2 bases of the junction unmatched. The CDR3 spells CASSLALAGGELFF. As DNA, the CDR3 is TGCGCCAGCAGCTTGGCTCTAGCGGGCGGGGAGCTGTTTTTT.

CDR3 residues: CASSENPGAYQPQHF. CDR3 bases: TGTGCCAGCAGCGAGAATCCGGGGGCCTATCAGCCCCAGCATTTT. The V gene is TRBV4-2, the J gene TRBJ1-5, with a tentative D call TRBD1 (6 bases). This CDR3 comprises 15 residues. From germline, CDR1 is LGHNA and CDR2 YNFKEQ. V was shortened by 5 bases and J by 5 bases, with 16 bases between the two germline ends.